This T cell receptor beta chain was sequenced during a study of T cell responses to AZD1222 COVID-19 vaccine (dated by TCRdb to 2020 to 2023). The study in broad terms: TCR sequencing covered over 230 trial participants: 200 to 210 given two doses of AZD1222 and some 25 given two doses of MenACWY control vaccine. Trial participants were enrolled by age into 18-55, 56-69 and 70-plus year subgroups, with around 150, 28 and 57 TCR-sequenced participants respectively. The paper as a whole reports these results and caveats: Because no day 14 peak-response samples were available, the repertoires could be characterized only after the peak T cell response. After two AZD1222 doses, both the breadth and the depth of spike-specific TCRs were significantly higher than at day 0 and than in MenACWY recipients. Participants were mostly white British and included more females than males, and it was suggested by the authors that clonal diversity may have been underestimated. The vaccine-associated CD4 TCRs covered the entire spike protein, and the dominant responses fell in regions 160-218 and 743-854. The 56-69-year group was small, and its depth increase did not reach significance, likely because of low power. Only six or seven AZD1222 recipients were SARS-CoV-2 seropositive at baseline, limiting conclusions about previously exposed vaccinees. Reportedly, close to half of the unique spike-specific TCRs recognized epitopes lying outside the regions that are mutated in the B.1.351 and B.1.1.7 variants.

Per the germline V gene, SGHVS is the CDR1 and FQNEAQ is the CDR2. The CDR3 has 13 amino acids, counting the end cysteine and phenylalanine. The sequence is cut down to CDR3 DNA, 39 bases in frame from base 1. Trimming at the junction amounts to 5 bases on V and 2 bases on J, and the germline ends lie 9 bases apart. The CDR3 regions of human TCRbeta chains were analyzed by immunosequencing. In the authors' own workflow: Repertoire TCRs were matched against a reference library of SARS-CoV-2-specific TCRs generated with the MIRA antigen-specificity platform. Breadth meant the fraction of unique TCRs that were SARS-CoV-2-associated, whereas depth meant the fraction of total T cells that were SARS-CoV-2-associated. Using the MIRA data, every spike-specific TCR was mapped to the spike region that the TCR reacted to and assigned to either a CD4 or a CD8 class. Log10-transformed breadth and depth values were compared by one-way ANOVA with Sidak's multiple comparisons tests. The immuneACCESS repertoire file appears here via TCRdb, limited to in-frame rearrangements. These files lack a portion of the clones; in checked studies, under half of the deficit traces to unresolved V genes, and the cause of the others is not known. V and J calls and clone size come straight from that table; D and trimming were deduced from the DNA. The sample table shows about 140,000 clones, and roughly 92% are seen once. Less than 1.5% of the sample rests with the top ten.

The meaning of the sample's time point label: about 28 days (+/-7) after the second vaccine dose. AZD1222 recipients whose second dose came at about 4 weeks and those whose second dose came at about 12 weeks were combined into one group, since spike-specific TCR depth and breadth did not differ between the two schedules. Vaccinee samples came from UK trials COV001 and COV002, including a single-blind randomized controlled phase 2/3 trial of AZD1222 (ChAdOx1 nCoV-19) in healthy adults. For TCRbeta chain sequencing, PBMC samples from trial participants were taken at day 0 and at day 28 after the second dose. As for this clone: Its antigen remains undetermined. Base qualities are not provided; no much larger clone lies one nucleotide away.

The TCR sequence derives from an adult who received the AZD1222 COVID-19 vaccine. The V gene is TRBV7-8 and the J gene is TRBJ1-2, with the D segment identity uncertain. The source was peripheral blood, collected 28 days after the second AZD1222 dose. The nucleotides read TGTGCCAGCAGCCAAGCAGTGAACTATGGCTACACCTTC. Its protein is CASSQAVNYGYTF.